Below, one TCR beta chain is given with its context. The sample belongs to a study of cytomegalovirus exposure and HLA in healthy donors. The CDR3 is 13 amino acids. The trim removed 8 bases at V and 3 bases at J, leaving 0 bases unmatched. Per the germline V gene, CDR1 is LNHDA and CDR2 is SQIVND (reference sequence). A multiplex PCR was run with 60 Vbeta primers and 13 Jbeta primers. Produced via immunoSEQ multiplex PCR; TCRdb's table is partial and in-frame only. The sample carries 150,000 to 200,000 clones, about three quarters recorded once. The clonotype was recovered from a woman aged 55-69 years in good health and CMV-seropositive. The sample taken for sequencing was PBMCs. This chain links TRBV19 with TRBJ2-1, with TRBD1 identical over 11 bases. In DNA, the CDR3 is TGTGCCAGTGGGACAGGGGGCTACAATGAGCAGTTCTTC. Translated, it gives CASGTGGYNEQFF. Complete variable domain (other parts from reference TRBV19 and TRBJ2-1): DGGITQSPKYLFRKEGQNVTLSCEQNLNHDAMYWYRQDPGQGLRLIYYSQIVNDFQKGDIAEGYSVSREKKESFPLTVTSAQKNPTAFYLCASGTGGYNEQFFGPGTRLTVL.